This T cell receptor (beta chain) was recorded in a study of blood T cell repertoires in COVID-19. Study in general: Spain, Italy and the United States supplied samples that represented acute and convalescent COVID-19. Nucleic acid was either cDNA or gDNA, and it came from T cells, B-cell-depleted T cells, or PBMCs.

The CDR3 covers 14 residues. V was trimmed by 4 bases and J by 0 bases, leaving 10 bases between them. CDR1 is SGHAT, CDR2 FQNNGV, per germline. How the authors handled the data: The assay estimated nucleated cells by amplifying reference gene primers. Using immunoSEQ multiplex PCR, the repertoire was profiled, and TCRdb retains in-frame clones only, with some absent. The D gene and trimming were derived from the DNA, and the V and J assignments and clone size from that table. The sample consists of about 250,000 clones, roughly 86% of them appearing once. The sample taken for sequencing was peripheral blood. The sequence came from an older woman who had recovered from COVID-19. This rearrangement joins TRBV11-2 to TRBJ2-7, with a weak D call TRBD1 (5 bases). The CDR3 is CASSSTESSYEQYF. DNA of the CDR3: TGTGCCAGCAGCTCGACAGAAAGCTCCTACGAGCAGTACTTC.